A selection of T cell receptor beta chains follows, all from one sample in a study of response to subunit inactivated influenza vaccine. TCRdb itself ran the RT-PCR reads through MiXCR, one entry per CDR3 protein. The repertoire has approximately 290,000 distinct CDR3 sequences, approximately 20% of them found once; the top ten carry approximately 10%. This material consisted of PBMCs from blood, taken approximately 20 months after vaccination. Receptors were obtained from a man aged 50 to 69 who received an inactivated influenza vaccine. The CDR3 runs from the conserved cysteine through the conserved F or W. The order of the fields is J gene, D gene, V gene, CDR3 length, clone size, CDR3 DNA, CDR3 protein. The D gene is left open where the match is weak. Clone size is given for some rows only: seen once, a few or many times, or a class if the clone is expanded.

J gene: TRBJ2-3
D gene: NA
V gene: TRBV4-3
CDR3 length: 15
clone size: few
CDR3 DNA: TGCGCCAGCAGCCCCAGGGATATGAGCGAAGATACGCAGTATTTT
CDR3 protein: CASSPRDMSEDTQYF

J gene: TRBJ1-5
D gene: NA
V gene: TRBV12-3/TRBV12-4
CDR3 length: 13
clone size: many
CDR3 DNA: TGTGCCAGCAGCTTAGGACGGAATCAGCCCCAGCATTTT
CDR3 protein: CASSLGRNQPQHF

J gene: TRBJ1-2
D gene: TRBD1
V gene: TRBV7-9
CDR3 length: 15
clone size: NA
CDR3 DNA: TGTGCCAGCAGCTCCGGGACAGGGGGCTCCTATGGCTACACCTTC
CDR3 protein: CASSSGTGGSYGYTF

J gene: TRBJ2-6
D gene: NA
V gene: TRBV29-1
CDR3 length: 13
clone size: many
CDR3 DNA: TGCAGCGTTGATAAGTCCGGGGCCAACGTCCTGACTTTC
CDR3 protein: CSVDKSGANVLTF

J gene: TRBJ1-3
D gene: NA
V gene: TRBV30
CDR3 length: 16
clone size: NA
CDR3 DNA: TGTGCCTGGACGTTCATTGGGACTCTCTCTGGAAACACCATATATTTT
CDR3 protein: CAWTFIGTLSGNTIYF

J gene: TRBJ2-3
D gene: TRBD2
V gene: TRBV20-1
CDR3 length: 15
clone size: few
CDR3 DNA: TGCAGTGCCTGGACTAGCGCACCGAGCACAGATACGCAGTATTTT
CDR3 protein: CSAWTSAPSTDTQYF

J gene: TRBJ2-3
D gene: NA
V gene: TRBV19
CDR3 length: 15
clone size: once
CDR3 DNA: TGTGCCAGTAGTAGGCCCAGGGGCGCAGATCAGCCCCAGTATTTT
CDR3 protein: CASSRPRGADQPQYF

J gene: TRBJ1-2
D gene: NA
V gene: TRBV7-9
CDR3 length: 15
clone size: NA
CDR3 DNA: TGTGCCAGCAGCAGCCGGGACATATACCCCTATGGCTACACCTTC
CDR3 protein: CASSSRDIYPYGYTF

J gene: TRBJ2-2
D gene: NA
V gene: TRBV3-1
CDR3 length: 14
clone size: NA
CDR3 DNA: TGTGCCAGCAGCCAAGGGAAGGTCACCGGGGAGCTGTTTTTT
CDR3 protein: CASSQGKVTGELFF

J gene: TRBJ2-1
D gene: TRBD2
V gene: TRBV5-6
CDR3 length: 14
clone size: NA
CDR3 DNA: TGTGCCAGCAGCCTACCGGGACTAAACAATGAGCAGTTCTTC
CDR3 protein: CASSLPGLNNEQFF

J gene: TRBJ1-2
D gene: TRBD1
V gene: TRBV11-1
CDR3 length: 20
clone size: few
CDR3 DNA: TGTGCCAGCAGCTTAGTAAGCCTTTGGGACAGGGAACCGCCTAACTATGGCTACACCTTC
CDR3 protein: CASSLVSLWDREPPNYGYTF

J gene: TRBJ1-2
D gene: NA
V gene: TRBV3-1
CDR3 length: 15
clone size: few
CDR3 DNA: TGTGCCAGCAGCCATACCGACAGGCCGGTATATGGCTACACCTTC
CDR3 protein: CASSHTDRPVYGYTF

J gene: TRBJ1-4
D gene: NA
V gene: TRBV12-3/TRBV12-4
CDR3 length: 12
clone size: few
CDR3 DNA: TGTGCCAGCTCCTCCGCCCCAGAGAAACTGTTTTTT
CDR3 protein: CASSSAPEKLFF

J gene: TRBJ1-1
D gene: NA
V gene: TRBV18
CDR3 length: 14
clone size: few
CDR3 DNA: TGTGCCAGCTCACGCCAGAGCATGAACACTGAAGCTTTCTTT
CDR3 protein: CASSRQSMNTEAFF

J gene: TRBJ2-7
D gene: TRBD1
V gene: TRBV4-1
CDR3 length: 17
clone size: few
CDR3 DNA: TGCGCCAGCAGCCAAGTTCGGGGACAGGGTCTCCCCTACGAGCAGTACTTC
CDR3 protein: CASSQVRGQGLPYEQYF

J gene: TRBJ2-1
D gene: NA
V gene: TRBV29-1
CDR3 length: 10
clone size: many
CDR3 DNA: TGCAGCGCGAGAGGGGAAGGGCAGTTCTTC
CDR3 protein: CSARGEGQFF

J gene: TRBJ2-5
D gene: TRBD1
V gene: TRBV18
CDR3 length: 13
clone size: few
CDR3 DNA: TGTGCCAGCTCAGGGACAGTTCAAGAGACCCAGTACTTC
CDR3 protein: CASSGTVQETQYF

J gene: TRBJ2-3
D gene: TRBD2
V gene: TRBV3-1
CDR3 length: 16
clone size: few
CDR3 DNA: TGTGCCAGCAGCCAAGATCCGCGGGGGGGCCTTAATACGCAGTATTTT
CDR3 protein: CASSQDPRGGLNTQYF

J gene: TRBJ1-1
D gene: NA
V gene: TRBV12-3/TRBV12-4
CDR3 length: 16
clone size: NA
CDR3 DNA: NA
CDR3 protein: CASSFFGGGSDTEAFF

J gene: TRBJ2-3
D gene: NA
V gene: TRBV6-1
CDR3 length: 14
clone size: few
CDR3 DNA: TGTGCCAGCACCCCTCTCTCGAGCACAGATACGCAGTATTTT
CDR3 protein: CASTPLSSTDTQYF

J gene: TRBJ1-2
D gene: TRBD1
V gene: TRBV4-1
CDR3 length: 15
clone size: many
CDR3 DNA: TGCGCCAGCAGCCAGACGGACAGGGGGCGCGGGGCCTACACCTTC
CDR3 protein: CASSQTDRGRGAYTF

J gene: TRBJ2-7
D gene: NA
V gene: TRBV10-3
CDR3 length: 14
clone size: few
CDR3 DNA: TGTGCCATCAGTGCTGACAGCATCACCTACGAGCAGTACTTC
CDR3 protein: CAISADSITYEQYF

J gene: TRBJ1-1
D gene: NA
V gene: TRBV28
CDR3 length: 14
clone size: few
CDR3 DNA: TGTGCCAGCAGTCCCCCCCAGGGAGGGACTGAAGCTTTCTTT
CDR3 protein: CASSPPQGGTEAFF

J gene: TRBJ1-2
D gene: NA
V gene: TRBV28
CDR3 length: 12
clone size: few
CDR3 DNA: TGTGCCAGCAGTCCCAAACAGGGTTTTTACACCTTC
CDR3 protein: CASSPKQGFYTF

J gene: TRBJ2-1
D gene: NA
V gene: TRBV2
CDR3 length: 16
clone size: few
CDR3 DNA: TGTGCCAGCCGGACAGCGGGATCGGGCTCCTACAATGAGCAGTTCTTC
CDR3 protein: CASRTAGSGSYNEQFF

J gene: TRBJ2-1
D gene: NA
V gene: TRBV7-9
CDR3 length: 11
clone size: NA
CDR3 DNA: TGTGCCAGCAACCGTTACAATGAGCAGTTCTTC
CDR3 protein: CASNRYNEQFF

J gene: TRBJ1-5
D gene: NA
V gene: TRBV3-1
CDR3 length: 13
clone size: few
CDR3 DNA: TGTGCCAGCAGCCAGGGACTACGCCAGCCCCAGCATTTT
CDR3 protein: CASSQGLRQPQHF

J gene: TRBJ2-3
D gene: NA
V gene: TRBV4-3
CDR3 length: 14
clone size: few
CDR3 DNA: TGCGCCAGCAGCCAAGATCTAGGAACAGATACGCAGTATTTT
CDR3 protein: CASSQDLGTDTQYF

J gene: TRBJ1-1
D gene: TRBD1
V gene: TRBV6-1
CDR3 length: 13
clone size: few
CDR3 DNA: TGTGCCAGCCCGTGGACAGGGCGGACTGAAGCTTTCTTT
CDR3 protein: CASPWTGRTEAFF

J gene: TRBJ1-5
D gene: NA
V gene: TRBV18
CDR3 length: 18
clone size: many
CDR3 DNA: TGTGCCAGCTCACCACTGCCCACGGACCCGGGAAGCAATCAGCCCCAGCATTTT
CDR3 protein: CASSPLPTDPGSNQPQHF

J gene: TRBJ2-3
D gene: TRBD2
V gene: TRBV11-2
CDR3 length: 16
clone size: NA
CDR3 DNA: TGTGCCAGCAGCTTAGAATGGCGGGGGAGCACAGATACGCAGTATTTT
CDR3 protein: CASSLEWRGSTDTQYF

J gene: TRBJ1-1
D gene: TRBD1
V gene: TRBV4-1
CDR3 length: 18
clone size: few
CDR3 DNA: TGCGCCAGCAGCCATGGGGCCGGGACAGGGCGTCGGGGGACTGAAGCTTTCTTT
CDR3 protein: CASSHGAGTGRRGTEAFF

J gene: TRBJ1-1
D gene: TRBD1
V gene: TRBV10-3
CDR3 length: 15
clone size: NA
CDR3 DNA: TGTGCCATCAGTGAGGGGACAGGGCGAGGATCTGAAGCTTTCTTT
CDR3 protein: CAISEGTGRGSEAFF

J gene: TRBJ2-1
D gene: TRBD2
V gene: TRBV24-1
CDR3 length: 14
clone size: NA
CDR3 DNA: TGTGCCACCAGACCAGCCGGGACTAGCAATGAGCAGTTCTTC
CDR3 protein: CATRPAGTSNEQFF

J gene: TRBJ1-2
D gene: TRBD1
V gene: TRBV25-1
CDR3 length: 15
clone size: NA
CDR3 DNA: TGTGCCAGCAGTGAATTTGGACAGGGGGGTAAAGGCTACACCTTC
CDR3 protein: CASSEFGQGGKGYTF

J gene: TRBJ1-4
D gene: TRBD1
V gene: TRBV25-1
CDR3 length: 16
clone size: NA
CDR3 DNA: TGTGCCAGCAGTGAGCAGGGGGCCCCAACTAATGAAAAACTGTTTTTT
CDR3 protein: CASSEQGAPTNEKLFF

J gene: TRBJ1-2
D gene: NA
V gene: TRBV6-1
CDR3 length: 14
clone size: few
CDR3 DNA: TGTGCCAGCAGTGGAAGGGGTGTTGACTATGGCTACACCTTC
CDR3 protein: CASSGRGVDYGYTF

J gene: TRBJ2-3
D gene: TRBD2
V gene: TRBV2
CDR3 length: 15
clone size: NA
CDR3 DNA: TGTGCCAGCAGCAGGACTAGCTTCTCCACAGATACGCAGTATTTT
CDR3 protein: CASSRTSFSTDTQYF

J gene: TRBJ1-6
D gene: TRBD1
V gene: TRBV7-9
CDR3 length: 16
clone size: NA
CDR3 DNA: TGTGCCAGCAGCTTTGGTGCAGGGGGCTATAATTCACCCCTCCACTTT
CDR3 protein: CASSFGAGGYNSPLHF

J gene: TRBJ2-7
D gene: TRBD1
V gene: TRBV29-1
CDR3 length: 14
clone size: few
CDR3 DNA: TGCAGCGTAGCGGACAGGGGCAGACCCTACGAGCAGTACTTC
CDR3 protein: CSVADRGRPYEQYF

J gene: TRBJ2-1
D gene: TRBD2
V gene: TRBV3-1
CDR3 length: 18
clone size: NA
CDR3 DNA: TGTGCCAGCAGCCTTATTGCCGGGACTAGCGTTAGGAACAATGAGCAGTTCTTC
CDR3 protein: CASSLIAGTSVRNNEQFF

J gene: TRBJ2-3
D gene: TRBD1
V gene: TRBV6-1
CDR3 length: 19
clone size: NA
CDR3 DNA: TGTGCCAGCTCCCACTCGGGGACAGGGGGGTTGTCCCCACGAAATACGCAGTATTTT
CDR3 protein: CASSHSGTGGLSPRNTQYF

J gene: TRBJ2-5
D gene: TRBD2
V gene: TRBV7-9
CDR3 length: 17
clone size: NA
CDR3 DNA: TGTGCCAGCAGCTTACGCGGGAGGTGGAGGGCTGGGGAGACCCAGTACTTC
CDR3 protein: CASSLRGRWRAGETQYF

J gene: TRBJ2-7
D gene: NA
V gene: TRBV10-3
CDR3 length: 13
clone size: many
CDR3 DNA: TGTGCCATCAGACTAAATGGGGGCAGCGAGCAGTACTTC
CDR3 protein: CAIRLNGGSEQYF

J gene: TRBJ2-2
D gene: NA
V gene: TRBV4-1
CDR3 length: 19
clone size: NA
CDR3 DNA: TGCGCCAGCAGCCTAAAAGAGGTCCCCCGGGCCACGAACACCGGGGAGCTGTTTTTT
CDR3 protein: CASSLKEVPRATNTGELFF

J gene: TRBJ2-3
D gene: TRBD1
V gene: TRBV3-1
CDR3 length: 15
clone size: NA
CDR3 DNA: TGTGCCAGCAGCCTACAGGGGGCGGTCGCAGATACGCAGTATTTT
CDR3 protein: CASSLQGAVADTQYF

J gene: TRBJ1-2
D gene: TRBD1
V gene: TRBV6-2/TRBV6-3
CDR3 length: 12
clone size: few
CDR3 DNA: TGTGCCAGCAGCCGGGACAGTTCCCGGTTCACCTTC
CDR3 protein: CASSRDSSRFTF

J gene: TRBJ1-6
D gene: NA
V gene: TRBV11-2
CDR3 length: 15
clone size: many
CDR3 DNA: TGTGCCAGCAGCGTGGGGGGACACCGGAATTCACCCCTCCACTTT
CDR3 protein: CASSVGGHRNSPLHF

J gene: TRBJ2-5
D gene: TRBD1
V gene: TRBV20-1
CDR3 length: 13
clone size: few
CDR3 DNA: TGCAGTATGGACAGGGGGGTTCAAGAGACCCAGTACTTC
CDR3 protein: CSMDRGVQETQYF

J gene: TRBJ1-5
D gene: NA
V gene: TRBV4-1
CDR3 length: 17
clone size: NA
CDR3 DNA: TGCGCCAGCAGCCAAGATAGTGTGACAGTAGGCAATCAGCCCCAGCATTTT
CDR3 protein: CASSQDSVTVGNQPQHF

J gene: TRBJ1-1
D gene: NA
V gene: TRBV4-3
CDR3 length: 14
clone size: few
CDR3 DNA: TGCGCCAGCAGCCATGGGACGGGTAACACTGAAGCTTTCTTT
CDR3 protein: CASSHGTGNTEAFF

J gene: TRBJ2-2
D gene: NA
V gene: TRBV13
CDR3 length: 18
clone size: NA
CDR3 DNA: TGTGCCAGCAGCCCCACGGGACCTGGGTTCTCGGGCACCGGGGAGCTGTTTTTT
CDR3 protein: CASSPTGPGFSGTGELFF

J gene: TRBJ1-5
D gene: NA
V gene: TRBV6-1
CDR3 length: 13
clone size: NA
CDR3 DNA: TGTGCCAGCAGTGACCGGATCAATCAGCCCCAGCATTTT
CDR3 protein: CASSDRINQPQHF